The 8 T cell receptor beta chains reported below all come from one sample, sequenced in a study of blood T cells in healthy people across ages (dated by TCRdb to about 2015). Library prep was done by 5' RACE. The sequencer was an Illumina HiSeq 2500. A second PCR of about 7 to 12 cycles was run with a J-beta primer mix and a sample-barcoded 5' primer. TCRdb ran its own pipeline on the public reads, namely fastp trimming at Q25 and MiXCR clone calling, and kept in-frame beta chains. When rows share a CDR3 protein, they turn into one entry using the most common DNA and genes. The sample table records hundreds of thousands of distinct CDR3 sequences; 55% to 70% of these occur just once. The top ten constitute 20% to 25% of the sample. The sequencing input was blood. The source is a man younger than 40 in good health.

This sequence joins TRBV2 and TRBJ1-1; 9 positions match TRBD1. Germline-derived CDR1 and CDR2 are SNHLY and FYNNEI. The CDR3 totals 14 residues. The junction had 7 bases not matched to a gene; V was cut back by 6 bases and J by 5 bases. CDR3 protein: CASSADRGATEAFF. DNA for the CDR3: TGTGCCAGCAGCGCAGACAGGGGGGCGACTGAAGCTTTCTTT.

This chain links TRBV6-1 with TRBJ1-2; 8 nucleotides match TRBD1. This CDR3 has 14 residues. Germline V CDR1 and CDR2: MNHNS, SASEGT. V shed 6 bases and J 2 bases; nucleotides not matched to a gene: 5. CDR3 DNA sequence: TGTGCCAGCAGATCTCGGACAGGGAACTATGGCTACACCTTC. Protein product: CASRSRTGNYGYTF.

The chain joins TRBV6-5 to TRBJ2-3; D might be TRBD2 (6 bases). V was cut by 0 bases and J by 3 bases, with 7 bases left in between. The germline gives CDR1 MNHEY, CDR2 SVGAGI. The CDR3 covers 14 residues. The CDR3 is CASSYSGGTDTQYF. The CDR3 region has the DNA TGTGCCAGCAGTTACTCGGGGGGAACAGATACGCAGTATTTT.

The V call is TRBV2, the J call TRBJ1-1; D unresolved. Trimming took 8 bases from V and 1 from J, leaving 8 bases between them. The CDR3 totals 12 residues. Germline CDR1 and CDR2: SNHLY and FYNNEI. The CDR3 spells CASPPTNTEAFF. The CDR3 DNA reads TGTGCCAGCCCCCCGACGAACACTGAAGCTTTCTTT.

This clonotype was seen a few times. CDR3 region: CSARASAEQFF. CDR3 nucleotides: TGCAGTGCTAGAGCTTCCGCCGAGCAGTTCTTC. V is TRBV20-1 and J is TRBJ2-1; unclear D gene. The germline gives CDR1 DFQATT, CDR2 SNEGSKA (reference sequence). Deletions cut 1 base from V and 10 bases from J, with 8 bases between. The CDR3 runs to 11 residues.

This clonotype was recorded only once. The J gene is TRBJ1-2, the V gene TRBV4-1; perhaps TRBD1 as D (5 bases). V lost 0 bases and J lost 9, with 11 bases in between. In germline, CDR1 is MGHRA, CDR2 YSYEKL. The CDR3 is 13 residues long. The CDR3 DNA follows: TGCGCCAGCAGCCAAGACCAGGGTTATCGCTACACCTTC. Translated: CASSQDQGYRYTF.

This clonotype came up a few times. The chain is built from TRBV4-2 and TRBJ2-3, with TRBD1 matching over 7 bases. Trimming removed 3 bases from V and 2 bases from J; junction bases left unmatched: 2. Germline V lookup: CDR1 LGHNA, CDR2 YNFKEQ. The CDR3 is 14 residues long. The CDR3: CASSQDRTTDTQYF. CDR3 DNA: TGTGCCAGCAGCCAGGACAGGACCACAGATACGCAGTATTTT.

This clonotype was detected a few times. The chain is built from TRBV29-1 and TRBJ2-1; D might be TRBD2 (5 bases). The CDR3 totals 12 residues. Germline CDR1 is SQVTM and CDR2 is ANQGSEA. With 6 bases removed from V and 4 bases from J, the gap between germline ends came to 10 bases. CDR3 amino acids: CSVTRLYNEQFF. The CDR3 DNA sequence: TGCAGCGTCACTAGATTATACAATGAGCAGTTCTTC.